The subject of this entry is one T cell receptor beta chain. Its target is unknown. This specimen belongs to a study of shared clonotypes between healthy human individuals. General study results and limits: The sharing of 4.5% to 5.5% of naive CD4 clonotypes was seen across a handful of donors. Non-shared clonotypes displayed generation probabilities falling below those of clonotypes present in all four donors.

V gave up 3 bases and J gave up 5 bases, with 14 bases separating them. Per the germline V gene, CDR1 is MNHEY and CDR2 is SMNVEV (reference sequence). This CDR3 contains 14 residues. A CD45RA+ naive subset and a CD45RA-negative memory subset were split from CD4+ cells. The data were produced by immunoSEQ multiplex PCR, yet TCRdb's version contains in-frame clones alone and is incomplete. The table lists millions of clones, around 94% of them singletons, with about 0.13% in the top ten. The sample was naive CD4+ T cells sorted from blood. Subset meaning: CD45RA+ positively selected. The chain is built from TRBV27 and TRBJ2-7, with D maybe TRBD1 (6 bases). This TCR was recovered from a man between 18 and 29 years old in good health. This CDR3 reads CASSFPGARDEQYF. CDR3 bases: TGTGCCAGCAGTTTCCCAGGGGCAAGAGACGAGCAGTACTTC.